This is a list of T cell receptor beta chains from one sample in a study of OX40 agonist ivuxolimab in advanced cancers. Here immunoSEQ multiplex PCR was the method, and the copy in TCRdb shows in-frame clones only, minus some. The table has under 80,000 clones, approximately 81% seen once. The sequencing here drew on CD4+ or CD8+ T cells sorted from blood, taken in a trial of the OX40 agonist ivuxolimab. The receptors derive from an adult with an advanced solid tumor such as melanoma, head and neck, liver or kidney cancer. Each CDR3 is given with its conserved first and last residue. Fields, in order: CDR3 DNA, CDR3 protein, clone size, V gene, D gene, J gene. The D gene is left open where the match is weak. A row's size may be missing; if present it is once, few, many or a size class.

TGCAGCGTTGAAGGGGGAATTGGCTCCTACAATGAGCAGTTCTTC CSVEGGIGSYNEQFF . TRBV29-1 . TRBJ2-1
TGTGCCAGCAGCCGCACAACCGGGACAGGGGCAGATACGCAGTATTTT CASSRTTGTGADTQYF . TRBV14 TRBD1 TRBJ2-3
TGTGCCAGCAGTGAAGAGGGAGGTTCCCTCCTCGGGGAGCTGTTTTTT CASSEEGGSLLGELFF . TRBV2 . TRBJ2-2
TGTGCCAGCTCACCGCCTACTAGCGGGTGGAGTATTGAGCAGTTCTTC CASSPPTSGWSIEQFF . TRBV18 TRBD2 TRBJ2-1
TGTGCCAGCAGCTTCGCGGCCCAGGAGACCCAGTACTTC CASSFAAQETQYF . TRBV7-3 . TRBJ2-5
TGTGCCAGCAGTCGGATCATTAGGGATTCACCCCTCCACTTT CASSRIIRDSPLHF few TRBV6-1 . TRBJ1-6
TGTGCCAGCAGCAACCCGGGGAGCGGGCAGTACTTC CASSNPGSGQYF once TRBV21-1 . TRBJ2-5
TGCGCCAGCAGCTCGGATGGGGGAGCAACTAATGAAAAACTGTTTTTT CASSSDGGATNEKLFF . TRBV5-1 . TRBJ1-4
TGTGCCAGCTCACCAGACAGGGGCGCAGATACGCAGTATTTT CASSPDRGADTQYF . TRBV18 TRBD1 TRBJ2-3
TGCAGCGTTGCAGGGCGCGTTGGAAACACCATATATTTT CSVAGRVGNTIYF . TRBV29-1 . TRBJ1-3
TGTGCCAGCAGCTTAGTTCCTAACGATGAAAAACTGTTTTTT CASSLVPNDEKLFF . TRBV7-8 . TRBJ1-4
TGTGCCAGCTCACCGCGGTCAGATACGCAGTATTTT CASSPRSDTQYF . TRBV18 . TRBJ2-3
TGTGCCACCAGCCCGGACTTTAGCAATCAGCCCCAGCATTTT CATSPDFSNQPQHF . TRBV15 . TRBJ1-5
TGTGCCAGCAGCTTAGTCGTCCCGGAGCAGTTCTTC CASSLVVPEQFF once TRBV7-2 . TRBJ2-1
TGTGCCAGCAGCTTAGGAACAGGGGGAGCAGCCGGGGAGCTGTTTTTT CASSLGTGGAAGELFF . TRBV11-3 TRBD1 TRBJ2-2
TGCGCCAGCAGCCACGGGAGGGGTTATAACTATGGCTACACCTTC CASSHGRGYNYGYTF . TRBV4-3 . TRBJ1-2
TGTGCCAGCAGTCCAGGGACAGAACCTTTAGCCTACGAGCAGTACTTC CASSPGTEPLAYEQYF . TRBV28 TRBD1 TRBJ2-7
TGTGCCATCAGAACCGACGGCCAAGAGACCCAGTACTTC CAIRTDGQETQYF . TRBV10-3 . TRBJ2-5
TGTGCCAGCAGCTCTACCAGCATCGCCAATGAGCAGTTCTTC CASSSTSIANEQFF . TRBV11-3 . TRBJ2-1
TGTGCCAGCAGCTTGGGAGACCGGGCCTCAGGGCTCTACGAGCAGTACTTC CASSLGDRASGLYEQYF once TRBV5-4 . TRBJ2-7
TGTGCCAGCAGTGTGGTTACCCTACGGGGGCAGTACTTC CASSVVTLRGQYF once TRBV28 . TRBJ2-7
TGTGCTAGTGGCCACGAGGCGGGGAATACGCAGTATTTT CASGHEAGNTQYF . TRBV12-5 . TRBJ2-3
TGTGCCAGCAGCTTCGGACAGGTTTACGAGCAGTACTTC CASSFGQVYEQYF . TRBV7-2 TRBD1 TRBJ2-7
TGTGCCAGCAGTCCTCGCCGTATCACTGAAGCTTTCTTT CASSPRRITEAFF . TRBV27 . TRBJ1-1
TGCAGCATCCCCTCCGGAGCTAGACTCACAGATACGCAGTATTTT CSIPSGARLTDTQYF . TRBV29-1 . TRBJ2-3
TGTGCCAGCGCGAGGGACACCCAAGAGACCCAGTACTTC CASARDTQETQYF . TRBV11-3 . TRBJ2-5
TGTGCCAGCTCACCTCACAGGGGCGCTAATAATGAGCAGTTCTTC CASSPHRGANNEQFF once TRBV18 TRBD1 TRBJ2-1
TGTGCCAGCAGCTTGGAGGGGGTCACTGAAGCTTTCTTT CASSLEGVTEAFF once TRBV7-9 . TRBJ1-1
TGCGCCAGCAGCCAAGAGCCTCAGGGAATCTACAATGAGCAGTTCTTC CASSQEPQGIYNEQFF . TRBV4-1 . TRBJ2-1
TGTGCCAGCAGCTTAGCAAGGACCGACAAGCAGGAGACCCAGTACTTC CASSLARTDKQETQYF . TRBV7-8 . TRBJ2-5
TGTGCCAGCCTCGGGCCAGGGGGCGGGGAGCTGTTTTTT CASLGPGGGELFF few TRBV19 TRBD1 TRBJ2-2
TGTGCCAGCAGCGCGAGGCCCTACAATGAGCAGTTCTTC CASSARPYNEQFF . TRBV9 . TRBJ2-1
TGTGCCAGCAGCCCCAGGGGGCATGACACTGAAGCTTTCTTT CASSPRGHDTEAFF few TRBV5-4 TRBD1 TRBJ1-1